Ten or more counts support the clone carrying this T cell receptor beta chain. Patients were excluded for uncontrolled infection, other autoimmune disease, pregnancy or lactation. This entry comes from a study of T cells in Graves' hyperthyroidism and ophthalmopathy. Study in general: Blood was drawn when the patient was first diagnosed and still untreated.

Germline V gives CDR1 SGHAT, CDR2 FQNNGV. This CDR3 is built from 13 residues. Trimming pared 5 bases from V and 0 bases from J, leaving 7 bases between. Amplification of TCR beta CDR3 regions used RNA as the template. Carried out on the TCR CDR3, a first-round RT-PCR used the HTBI primer set. TCRdb re-called the multiplex PCR reads with MiXCR, one entry per CDR3 protein. Altogether about 500,000 distinct CDR3 sequences are present, around 14% being singletons, with the ten largest covering roughly 17%. This clonotype originated in a woman aged 18-35 years with Graves' hyperthyroidism. This sequence joins TRBV11-2 and TRBJ1-1, with D perhaps TRBD1 (5 bases). Sequenced sample: blood. In DNA form, the CDR3 reads TGTGCCAGCAGCCTCAGGGTGAACACTGAAGCTTTCTTT. Residues: CASSLRVNTEAFF.